This TCR beta chain came from a study of T cell repertoires in cytomegalovirus infection. In the case of this clonotype: Its antigen remains unknown. Being one base from a much bigger clone, this may be a read error.

General study results and limits: In two of eight donors, the top clonotype was HLA-C-restricted CMV-specific.

TCRdb fed the reads into MiXCR, producing one record per CDR3 protein. The sample lists hundreds of thousands of distinct CDR3 sequences; 30% to 35% were seen once. This TCR derives from a human donor in good health (CMV status not recorded). Some clones in this sample may be carry-over from other donors' samples. Sequenced here: cultured PBMCs, sampled from culture after CMV antigen stimulation.

In DNA, the CDR3 is TGTGCCGGCAGCTACCGGGACCTGGGAGACTACGAGCAGTACTTC. Translated, it gives CAGSYRDLGDYEQYF. V usage is TRBV7-6 and J usage is TRBJ2-7; D may correspond to TRBD1 or TRBD2 (5 bases each). CDR3 length: 15 amino acids. The germline CDR1 and CDR2 sequences are SGHVS and FNYEAQ.